The 31 T cell receptor beta chains presented below share a single source sample, sequenced in a study of human T cells and chemical hapten exposure. TCRdb re-derived calls from the RACE reads in MiXCR, one entry per CDR3 protein. Here the sample spans roughly 100,000 distinct CDR3 sequences, 34% being singletons. Time point described: patch test 3, about 24 weeks after DPC sensitization. Treatment meaning: therapeutic diphenylcyclopropenone sensitization with weekly scalp DPC. Sequences were derived from whole blood, sampled in connection with sensitization to the hapten diphenylcyclopropenone (DPC). The receptors here all came from a man aged 40-55 years with alopecia areata. Some clones in this sample may be carry-over from other donors' samples.

This clonotype has more than one count but fewer than ten. This chain links TRBV6-2 or TRBV6-3 with TRBJ2-7; 7 nucleotides line up with TRBD2. In germline, CDR1 is MNHEY, CDR2 SVGEGT. With V trimmed by 6 bases and J by 4 bases, 3 bases remained unmatched. This CDR3 is 12 amino acids long. DNA of the CDR3: TGTGCCAGCAGGGGCGGGAGATACGAGCAGTACGTC. It is translated as CASRGGRYEQYV.

This clonotype was seen a handful of times. This chain links TRBV11-2 with TRBJ2-1; 11 bases are a match to TRBD2. Germline lookup yields CDR1 SGHAT and CDR2 FQNNGV. The CDR3 runs to 15 residues. V lost 4 bases and J lost 4; bases outside the gene matches: 3. The CDR3 coding sequence is TGTGCCAGCAGCTCACTAGCGGGAGTTTACAATGAGCAGTTCTTC. It codes for CASSSLAGVYNEQFF. The entire variable domain, with the rest obtained from reference TRBV11-2 and TRBJ2-1, is as follows: EAGVAQSPRYKIIEKRQSVAFWCNPISGHATLYWYQQILGQGPKLLIQFQNNGVVDDSQLPKDRFSAERLKGVDSTLKIQPAKLEDSAVYLCASSSLAGVYNEQFFGPGTRLTVL.

The J gene is TRBJ1-1, the V gene TRBV28; D may be TRBD1 (6 bases). V was cut by 5 bases and J by 0 bases, with 10 bases left in between. The CDR3 contains 14 residues. Germline V gene sequence: CDR1 MDHEN, CDR2 SYDVKM. CDR3 region: CASSPGQLNTEAFF. In DNA, the CDR3 is TGTGCCAGCAGTCCCGGACAGCTGAACACTGAAGCTTTCTTT. The full variable domain, rest sourced from reference TRBV28 and TRBJ1-1, is DVKVTQSSRYLVKRTGEKVFLECVQDMDHENMFWYRQDPGLGLRLIYFSYDVKMKEKGDIPEGYSVSREKKERFSLILESASTNQTSMYLCASSPGQLNTEAFFGQGTRLTVV.

This chain uses TRBV5-4 with TRBJ2-3; no definite D call. The CDR3 covers 15 residues. The germline V and J ends were trimmed by 2 bases and 0 bases, with 10 bases remaining between them. The germline V gene encodes CDR1 SGHNT and CDR2 YYREEE (reference sequence). CDR3 sequence: CASSFGRISTDTQYF. The CDR3 nucleotides read TGTGCCAGCAGCTTCGGACGAATAAGCACAGATACGCAGTATTTT.

This clonotype was counted between two and nine times. The V gene is TRBV6-5, the J gene TRBJ2-7; 12 nucleotides align to TRBD2. Germline V gene data show CDR1 as MNHEY and CDR2 as SVGAGI. After removal of 2 bases from V and 3 bases from J, the junction contained 8 bases not matched to a gene. The CDR3 contains 17 residues. CDR3 loop: CASSYLPSGLAGYEQYF. The CDR3 DNA reads TGTGCCAGCAGTTACCTGCCCTCGGGACTAGCGGGCTACGAGCAGTACTTC.

The chain recombines TRBV5-4 with TRBJ2-3; 10 positions agree with TRBD2. Germline values: CDR1 SGHNT, CDR2 YYREEE (reference sequence). This CDR3 comprises 14 residues. With 3 bases clipped from V and 5 bases from J, the junction kept 3 bases outside the gene matches. CDR3 DNA: TGTGCCAGCAGCTCCGGACTAGCGGAAGATACGCAGTATTTT. Translating it yields CASSSGLAEDTQYF.

This clonotype was counted only a few times. This rearrangement joins TRBV5-1 to TRBJ2-3, with TRBD2 identical over 7 bases. Trimming cost V 6 bases and J 5 bases; bases outside gene matches: 12. The CDR3 runs to 15 residues. Germline V gene sequence: CDR1 SGHRS, CDR2 YFSETQ. CDR3 DNA sequence: TGCGCCAGCACCGATGACGTGGTAGCGGGAGATACGCAGTATTTT. Amino acids: CASTDDVVAGDTQYF.

The rearrangement joins TRBV30 to TRBJ2-7, with TRBD2 as a possible D gene (6 bases). V was pared by 1 base and J by 5 bases, with 18 bases between. Germline CDR1 is GTSNPN and CDR2 is SVGIG (reference sequence). The CDR3 extends over 15 amino acids. CDR3 amino acids: CAWSATGGINNEQYF. For the CDR3, the DNA is TGTGCCTGGAGTGCCACGGGCGGGATAAACAACGAGCAGTACTTC.

As to this clonotype: The junction does not match germline at one end; this may be a read error. The chain is built from TRBV10-2 and TRBJ2-1, with 12 positions matching TRBD2. Per the germline V gene, CDR1 is WSHSY and CDR2 is SAAADI. The CDR3 is 12 amino acids. CDR3 DNA: TGCGCCAGCAGTAATAGACTAGCGGGGGACGTCTTC. It translates to CASSNRLAGDVF.

This clonotype was detected many times. This chain connects TRBV7-6 to TRBJ1-1; D not resolved. Between the trimmed V and J ends, which lost 2 bases and 2 bases, there was a span of 6 bases. Germline lookup yields CDR1 SGHVS and CDR2 FNYEAQ. The CDR3 totals 13 residues. CDR3: CASSLTVNTEAFF. CDR3 in DNA: TGTGCCAGCAGCTTAACGGTTAACACTGAAGCTTTCTTT.

CDR3 DNA: TGTGCCAGCAGCTCACTAGCTCCAGATACGCAGTATTTT. Amino acids: CASSSLAPDTQYF. The genes are TRBV7-9 and TRBJ2-3; possibly TRBD2 for D (6 bases). Germline CDR1 SEHNR, CDR2 FQNEAQ (reference sequence). CDR3 length: 13 amino acids. V lost 4 bases and J lost 4, with 9 bases in between.

This clonotype came up a few times. The CDR3 bases are TGTGCCAGCGGCAACGGGGGGAATATGAGGGAGCAGTACTTC. It encodes CASGNGGNMREQYF. The chain employs TRBV6-5 and TRBJ2-7; 7 bases map to TRBD2. In germline, CDR1 is MNHEY, CDR2 SVGAGI. The CDR3 covers 14 residues. Trimming took 8 bases from V and 7 from J; bases not matched to a gene: 14.

This clonotype was seen only a few times. The rearrangement joins TRBV2 to TRBJ2-3; 8 nucleotides match TRBD2. There are 15 residues in the CDR3. Germline CDR1 reads SNHLY; CDR2 reads FYNNEI. Trimming took 6 bases from V and 4 from J; bases not matched to a gene: 9. The CDR3 bases are TGTGCCAGCAGGAGGTCGGCTAGCGGGCCAGATACGCAGTATTTT. It codes for CASRRSASGPDTQYF.

This sequence joins TRBV7-9 and TRBJ1-6; D uncertain. Germline V gene data show CDR1 as SEHNR and CDR2 as FQNEAQ (reference sequence). This CDR3 contains 16 residues. V was cut by 6 bases and J by 7 bases, with 19 bases left in between. CDR3 in amino acids: CASSPGPQASNSPLHF. The DNA of the CDR3 is TGTGCCAGCAGTCCTGGCCCGCAGGCGAGCAATTCACCCCTCCACTTT.

In this sample, this clonotype turned up a few times. This chain links TRBV5-4 with TRBJ2-2; perhaps TRBD1 as D (5 bases). V lost 0 bases and J lost 0, with 6 bases in between. This CDR3 is 15 amino acids long. Per the germline V gene, CDR1 is SGHNT and CDR2 is YYREEE (reference sequence). The CDR3 loop is CASSLATANTGELFF. CDR3 in DNA: TGTGCCAGCAGCTTGGCGACAGCGAACACCGGGGAGCTGTTTTTT.

This clonotype has a handful of counts. This chain connects TRBV13 to TRBJ1-3; D is possibly TRBD1 (6 bases). CDR1 and CDR2 from the germline V gene are PRHDT and FYEKMQ (reference sequence). CDR3 size: 14 residues. Deletions cut 3 bases from V and 4 bases from J, with 10 bases between. In nucleotides, the CDR3 is TGTGCCAGCAGCTTGACAGGTGAAGGAAACACCATATATTTT. Residues: CASSLTGEGNTIYF.

The rearrangement links TRBV20-1 to TRBJ1-5, with D possibly TRBD1 on 6 matching bases. Germline loops: CDR1 DFQATT, CDR2 SNEGSKA (reference sequence). There are 13 residues in the CDR3. V gave up 6 bases and J gave up 6 bases, with 15 bases separating them. The CDR3 spells CSAGGGAAQPQHF. The CDR3 coding sequence is TGCAGTGCGGGGGGGGGGGCGGCTCAGCCCCAGCATTTT.

This clonotype has a handful of counts. This chain joins TRBV18 and TRBJ2-1, with TRBD1 as a possible D gene (6 bases). Germline loops: CDR1 KGHSH, CDR2 LQKENI. The V gene lost 6 bases and the J gene lost 1 base, with 19 bases spanning the gap. CDR3 length equals 17 residues. The CDR3 DNA reads as TGTGCCAGCTCCCCATCAACCGGGACACCGTCCTACAATGAGCAGTTCTTC. It codes for CASSPSTGTPSYNEQFF.

With respect to this clonotype: This may be a read error: a much more frequent sequence differs by one nucleotide. This chain connects TRBV24-1 to TRBJ2-2, with no clear D. The CDR3 is made up of 11 amino acids. Germline V lookup: CDR1 KGHDR, CDR2 SFDVKD. Trimming cost V 4 bases and J 7 bases, with 3 bases left between them. CDR3 DNA sequence: TGTGCCACCAGTGAAGTCGGGGAGCTGTTTTTT. It translates to CATSEVGELFF.

This clonotype has only a few counts. The CDR3 nucleotides are TGTGCCACCAGTGATGTACGGGGGGACAGGAGCTATGGCTACACCTTC. This encodes CATSDVRGDRSYGYTF. The chain joins TRBV24-1 to TRBJ1-2; 8 bases agree with TRBD1. This CDR3 has 16 residues. Germline CDR1 KGHDR, CDR2 SFDVKD. V shed 3 bases and J 4 bases; nucleotides not matched to a gene: 9.

The chain joins TRBV14 to TRBJ2-3; tentatively, D is TRBD2 (6 bases). This CDR3 is built from 14 residues. The germline CDR1 and CDR2 sequences are SGHDN and FVKESK. V was pared by 4 bases and J by 2 bases, with 10 bases between. The CDR3 is CASSLRDFTDTQYF. The CDR3, as DNA: TGTGCCAGCAGCCTTCGGGACTTCACAGATACGCAGTATTTT.

This clonotype has ten or more counts. The V gene is TRBV5-5, the J gene TRBJ2-5, with TRBD2 identical over 7 bases. V lost 5 bases, J lost 1 base, and 11 bases stayed unmatched. The CDR3 loop spans 16 amino acids. Germline loops: CDR1 SGHKS, CDR2 YYEKEE (reference sequence). CDR3 DNA: TGTGCCAGCAGTTCCGGATGGGGACTACCCCAAGAGACCCAGTACTTC. Residues: CASSSGWGLPQETQYF.

The chain couples TRBV11-2 to TRBJ1-2; TRBD1 matches 11 bases. The V and J ends lost 3 bases and 2 bases, in that order; junction bases with no gene match: 2. Germline V gives CDR1 SGHAT, CDR2 FQNNGV. The CDR3 loop spans 15 amino acids. The CDR3 DNA reads TGTGCCAGCAGCTTTCGGACAGGGGGCAACTATGGCTACACCTTC. Protein sequence: CASSFRTGGNYGYTF. Together with reference TRBV11-2 and TRBJ1-2, the CDR3 gives the full variable domain: EAGVAQSPRYKIIEKRQSVAFWCNPISGHATLYWYQQILGQGPKLLIQFQNNGVVDDSQLPKDRFSAERLKGVDSTLKIQPAKLEDSAVYLCASSFRTGGNYGYTFGSGTRLTVV.

This clonotype has a count of ten or more. This chain joins TRBV6-1 and TRBJ2-1; D uncertain. The CDR3 is 14 amino acids. From germline, CDR1 is MNHNS and CDR2 SASEGT. Trimming cost V 3 bases and J 2 bases, with 8 bases left between them. The CDR3 protein is CASSDLATYNEQFF. The DNA for the CDR3 is TGTGCCAGCAGTGACCTGGCCACCTACAATGAGCAGTTCTTC.

The chain has TRBV6-2 or TRBV6-3 and TRBJ2-4; possibly TRBD2 for D (6 bases). Germline values: CDR1 MNHEY, CDR2 SVGEGT. V was trimmed by 3 bases and J by 0 bases, leaving 12 bases between them. CDR3 length: 16 residues. CDR3 DNA sequence: TGTGCCAGCAGTTATCGGGGGACGGGAGCCAAAAACATTCAGTACTTC. Its translation: CASSYRGTGAKNIQYF.

Here the CDR3 reads CASSRDREAEAFF. The CDR3 DNA follows: TGTGCCAGCTCGCGGGACAGGGAGGCTGAAGCTTTCTTT. The rearrangement joins TRBV18 to TRBJ1-1, with 9 bases that match TRBD1. Unmatched junction bases numbered 5, after V lost 6 bases and J lost 6 bases. Germline V CDR1 and CDR2: KGHSH, LQKENI. The CDR3 length is 13 residues.

This clonotype was counted between two and nine times. V is TRBV6-5 and J is TRBJ2-2, with TRBD2 as a possible D gene (6 bases). The CDR3 has 16 residues. The germline CDR1 and CDR2 sequences are MNHEY and SVGAGI. V shed 5 bases and J shed 3 bases, with 16 bases lying between them. The chain's CDR3 is CASSLQLGGDTGELFF. CDR3 bases: TGTGCCAGCAGTCTCCAACTAGGCGGGGACACCGGGGAGCTGTTTTTT.

This clonotype was detected only a few times. The CDR3 bases are TGTGCCAGCAGTTTTGGTTCAGGGGCCCAGCCCCAGCATTTT. Its translation: CASSFGSGAQPQHF. The chain joins TRBV28 to TRBJ1-5, with D perhaps TRBD1 (6 bases). The V and J ends lost 3 bases and 7 bases respectively, with 13 bases between them. Germline V CDR1 and CDR2: MDHEN, SYDVKM. This CDR3 comprises 14 residues.

Only a few counts were recorded for this clonotype. V gene TRBV6-2 or TRBV6-3 combines with J gene TRBJ2-7; 9 bases line up with TRBD2. The germline V gene has CDR1 MNHEY and CDR2 SVGEGT. After removal of 6 bases from V and 2 bases from J, the junction contained 5 bases not matched to a gene. This CDR3 comprises 14 residues. CDR3 residues: CASSRTSVPYEQYV. DNA for the CDR3: TGTGCCAGCAGCCGGACTAGCGTTCCCTACGAGCAGTACGTC.

The J gene is TRBJ2-3, the V gene TRBV7-2; D might be TRBD1 (7 bases). From germline, CDR1 is SGHTA and CDR2 FQGNSA. V dropped 5 bases and J dropped 8 bases, with 20 bases sitting between them. This CDR3 spans 15 amino acids. CDR3 DNA sequence: TGTGCCAGCAGCATAAAAGCGACAGGGACTCCTACGCAGTATTTT. Its protein is CASSIKATGTPTQYF.

Only a few counts were recorded for this clonotype. The chain combines TRBV29-1 with TRBJ1-1, with TRBD1 matching over 11 bases. V lost 5 bases and J lost 2; bases outside the gene matches: 1. There are 13 residues in the CDR3. Germline V lookup: CDR1 SQVTM, CDR2 ANQGSEA. The CDR3 is CSVRTGGNTEAFF. In DNA, the CDR3 is TGCAGCGTTCGGACAGGGGGCAACACTGAAGCTTTCTTT.